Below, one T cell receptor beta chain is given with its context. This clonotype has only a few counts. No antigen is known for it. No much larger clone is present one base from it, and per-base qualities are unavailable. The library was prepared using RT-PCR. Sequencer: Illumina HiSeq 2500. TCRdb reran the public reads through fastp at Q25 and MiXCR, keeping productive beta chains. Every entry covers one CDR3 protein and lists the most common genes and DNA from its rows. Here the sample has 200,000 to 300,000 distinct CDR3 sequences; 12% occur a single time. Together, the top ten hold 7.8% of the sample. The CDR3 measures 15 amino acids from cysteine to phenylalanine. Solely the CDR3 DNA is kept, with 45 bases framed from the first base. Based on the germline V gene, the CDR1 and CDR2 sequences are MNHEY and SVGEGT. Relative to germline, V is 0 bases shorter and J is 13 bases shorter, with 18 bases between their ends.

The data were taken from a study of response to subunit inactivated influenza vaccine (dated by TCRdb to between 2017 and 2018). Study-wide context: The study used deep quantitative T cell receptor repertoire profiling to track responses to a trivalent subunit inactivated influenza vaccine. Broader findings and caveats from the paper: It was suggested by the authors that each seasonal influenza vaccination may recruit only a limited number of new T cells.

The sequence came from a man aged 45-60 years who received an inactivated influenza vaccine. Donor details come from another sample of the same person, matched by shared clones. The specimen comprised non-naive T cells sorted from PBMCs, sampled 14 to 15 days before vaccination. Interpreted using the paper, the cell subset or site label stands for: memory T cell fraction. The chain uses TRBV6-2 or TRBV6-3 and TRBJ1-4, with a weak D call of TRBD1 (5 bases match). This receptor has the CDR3 CASSYSMAGSQGLFF. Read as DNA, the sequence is TGTGCCAGCAGTTACTCGATGGCAGGGTCCCAAGGACTGTTTTTT.